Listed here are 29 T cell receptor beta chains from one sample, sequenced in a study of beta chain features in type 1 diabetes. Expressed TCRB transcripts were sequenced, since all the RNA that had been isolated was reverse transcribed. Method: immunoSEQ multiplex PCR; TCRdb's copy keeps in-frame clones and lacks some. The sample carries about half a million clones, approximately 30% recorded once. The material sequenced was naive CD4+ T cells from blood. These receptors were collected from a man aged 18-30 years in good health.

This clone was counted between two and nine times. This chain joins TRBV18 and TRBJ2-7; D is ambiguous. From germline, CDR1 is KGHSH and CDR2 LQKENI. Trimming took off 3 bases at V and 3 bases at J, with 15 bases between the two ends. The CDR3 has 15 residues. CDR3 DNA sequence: TGTGCCAGCTCACCTCTCCAGGTAACTTTCTACGAGCAGTACTTC. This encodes CASSPLQVTFYEQYF.

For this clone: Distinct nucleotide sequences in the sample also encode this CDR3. CDR3 region: CASSRARETQYF. CDR3 in DNA: TGTGCCAGCAGCCGCGCCAGGGAGACCCAGTACTTC. This chain connects TRBV7-2 to TRBJ2-5; D is uncertain. V lost 5 bases, J lost 5 bases, and 9 bases lay in between. Germline V gives CDR1 SGHTA, CDR2 FQGNSA. This CDR3 contains 12 residues.

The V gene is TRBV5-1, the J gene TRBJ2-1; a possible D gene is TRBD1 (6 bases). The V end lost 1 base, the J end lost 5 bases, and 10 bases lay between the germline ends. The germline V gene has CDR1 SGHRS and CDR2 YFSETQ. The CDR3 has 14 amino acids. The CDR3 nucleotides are TGCGCCAGCAGCTTGTGGGGGCCGGACAATGAGCAGTTCTTC. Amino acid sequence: CASSLWGPDNEQFF.

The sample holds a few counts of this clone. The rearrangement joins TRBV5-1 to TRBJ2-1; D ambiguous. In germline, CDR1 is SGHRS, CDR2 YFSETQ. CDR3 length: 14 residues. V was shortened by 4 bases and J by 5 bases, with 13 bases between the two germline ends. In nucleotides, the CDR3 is TGCGCCAGCAGCCCAGCCCCGGGCAACAATGAGCAGTTCTTC. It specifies CASSPAPGNNEQFF.

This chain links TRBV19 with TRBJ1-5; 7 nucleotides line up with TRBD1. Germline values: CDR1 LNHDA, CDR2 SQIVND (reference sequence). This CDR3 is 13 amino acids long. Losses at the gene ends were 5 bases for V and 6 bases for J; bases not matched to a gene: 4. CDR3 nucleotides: TGTGCCAGTAGTGCGACAGGGACTCAGCCCCAGCATTTT. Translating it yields CASSATGTQPQHF.

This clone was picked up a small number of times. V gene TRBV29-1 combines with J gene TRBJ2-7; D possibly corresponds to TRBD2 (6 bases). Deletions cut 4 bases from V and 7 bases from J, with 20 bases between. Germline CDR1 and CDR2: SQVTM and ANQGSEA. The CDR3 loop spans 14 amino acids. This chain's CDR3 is CSVGPKVHGGEQYF. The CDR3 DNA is TGCAGCGTTGGCCCCAAGGTCCACGGGGGAGAGCAGTACTTC.

The CDR3 sequence is CASSHASMGNQPQHF. The CDR3 DNA is TGTGCCAGCAGCCATGCTAGCATGGGCAATCAGCCCCAGCATTTT. V usage is TRBV4-2 and J usage is TRBJ1-5; D remains unclear. Trimming stripped 3 bases from V and 2 bases from J, with 11 bases between. Germline loops: CDR1 LGHNA, CDR2 YNFKEQ. The CDR3 totals 15 residues.

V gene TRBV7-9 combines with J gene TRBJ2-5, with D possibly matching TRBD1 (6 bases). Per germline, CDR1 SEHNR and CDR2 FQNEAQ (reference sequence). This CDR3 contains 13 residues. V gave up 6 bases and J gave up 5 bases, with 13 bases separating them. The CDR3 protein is CASSSGQSETQYF. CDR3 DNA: TGTGCCAGCAGTTCCGGACAGTCGGAGACCCAGTACTTC.

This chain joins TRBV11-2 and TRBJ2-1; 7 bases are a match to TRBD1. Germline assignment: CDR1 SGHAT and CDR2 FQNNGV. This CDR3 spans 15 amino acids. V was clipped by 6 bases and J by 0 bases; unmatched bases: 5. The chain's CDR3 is CASRSGQSSYNEQFF. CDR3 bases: TGTGCCAGCAGATCGGGACAGAGCTCCTACAATGAGCAGTTCTTC.

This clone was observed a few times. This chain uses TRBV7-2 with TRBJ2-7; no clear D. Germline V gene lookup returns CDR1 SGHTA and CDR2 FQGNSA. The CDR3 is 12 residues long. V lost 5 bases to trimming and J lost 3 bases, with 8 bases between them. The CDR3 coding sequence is TGTGCCAGCAGCGCCACGGGCTACGAGCAGTACTTC. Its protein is CASSATGYEQYF.

This CDR3 is CASSRSAGGTTYEQYF. In DNA form, the CDR3 reads TGTGCCAGCAGCCGCTCGGCGGGGGGGACTACCTACGAGCAGTACTTC. V is TRBV7-9 and J is TRBJ2-7; 9 positions agree with TRBD2. The CDR3 is 16 residues long. After removal of 5 bases from V and 2 bases from J, the junction contained 10 bases not matched to a gene. The germline V gene has CDR1 SEHNR and CDR2 FQNEAQ (reference sequence).

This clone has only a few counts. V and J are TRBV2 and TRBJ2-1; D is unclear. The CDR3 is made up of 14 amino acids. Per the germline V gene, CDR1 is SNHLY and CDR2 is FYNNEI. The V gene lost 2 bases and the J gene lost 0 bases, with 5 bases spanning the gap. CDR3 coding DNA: TGTGCCAGCAGTGAAAACGGCTCCTACAATGAGCAGTTCTTC. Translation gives CASSENGSYNEQFF. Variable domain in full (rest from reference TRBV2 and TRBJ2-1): EPEVTQTPSHQVTQMGQEVILRCVPISNHLYFYWYRQILGQKVEFLVSFYNNEISEKSEIFDDQFSVERPDGSNFTLKIRSTKLEDSAMYFCASSENGSYNEQFFGPGTRLTVL.

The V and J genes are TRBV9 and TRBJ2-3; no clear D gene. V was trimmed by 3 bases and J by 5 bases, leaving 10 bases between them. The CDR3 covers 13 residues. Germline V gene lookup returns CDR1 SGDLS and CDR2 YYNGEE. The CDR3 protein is CASSASGIDTQYF. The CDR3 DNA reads TGTGCCAGCAGCGCTTCAGGAATAGATACGCAGTATTTT.

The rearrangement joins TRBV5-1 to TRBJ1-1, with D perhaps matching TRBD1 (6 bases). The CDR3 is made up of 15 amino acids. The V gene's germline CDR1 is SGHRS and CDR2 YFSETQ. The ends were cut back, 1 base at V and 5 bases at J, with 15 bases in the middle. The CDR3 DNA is TGCGCCAGCAGCTTGCGTCTCCAGGGGTGGACTGAAGCTTTCTTT. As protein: CASSLRLQGWTEAFF.

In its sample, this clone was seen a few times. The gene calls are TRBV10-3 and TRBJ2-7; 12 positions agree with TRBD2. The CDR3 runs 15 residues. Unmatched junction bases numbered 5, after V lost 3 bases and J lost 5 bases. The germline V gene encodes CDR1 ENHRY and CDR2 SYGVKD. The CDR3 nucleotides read TGTGCCATCAGTGAAGGGACTAGCGGGCTCCACGAGCAGTACTTC. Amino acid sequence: CAISEGTSGLHEQYF.

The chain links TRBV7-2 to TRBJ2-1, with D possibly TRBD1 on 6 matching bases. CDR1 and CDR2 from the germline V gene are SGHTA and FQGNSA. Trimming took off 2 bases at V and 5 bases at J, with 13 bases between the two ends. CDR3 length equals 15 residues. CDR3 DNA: TGTGCCAGCAGCTTATGGGGCAGGGGCGACAATGAGCAGTTCTTC. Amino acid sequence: CASSLWGRGDNEQFF.

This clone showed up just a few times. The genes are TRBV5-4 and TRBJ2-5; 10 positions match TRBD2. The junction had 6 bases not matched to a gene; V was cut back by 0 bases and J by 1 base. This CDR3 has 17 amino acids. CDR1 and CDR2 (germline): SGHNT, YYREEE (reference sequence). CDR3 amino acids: CASSLGDSGRLQETQYF. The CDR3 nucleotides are TGTGCCAGCAGCTTGGGGGATAGCGGGAGGCTCCAAGAGACCCAGTACTTC.

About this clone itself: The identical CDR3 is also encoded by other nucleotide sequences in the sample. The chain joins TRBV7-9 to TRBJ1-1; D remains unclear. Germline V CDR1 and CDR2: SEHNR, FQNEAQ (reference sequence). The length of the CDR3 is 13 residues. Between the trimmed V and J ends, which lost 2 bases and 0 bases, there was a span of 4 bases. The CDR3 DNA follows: TGTGCCAGCAGCTTACAGATGAACACTGAAGCTTTCTTT. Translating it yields CASSLQMNTEAFF.

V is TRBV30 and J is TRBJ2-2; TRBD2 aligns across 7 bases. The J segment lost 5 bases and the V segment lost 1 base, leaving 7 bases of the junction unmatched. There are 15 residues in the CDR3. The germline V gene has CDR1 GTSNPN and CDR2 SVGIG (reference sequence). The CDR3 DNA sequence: TGTGCCTGGAGTGGTGGACTAGTTGTGACCGGGGAGCTGTTTTTT. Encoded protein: CAWSGGLVVTGELFF.

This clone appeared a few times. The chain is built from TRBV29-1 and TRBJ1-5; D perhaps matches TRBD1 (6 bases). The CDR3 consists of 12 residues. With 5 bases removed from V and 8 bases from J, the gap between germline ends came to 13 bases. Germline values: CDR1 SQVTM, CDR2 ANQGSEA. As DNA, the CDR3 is TGCAGCGTTCGGACAGCCGGGGAGCCCCAGCATTTT. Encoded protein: CSVRTAGEPQHF.

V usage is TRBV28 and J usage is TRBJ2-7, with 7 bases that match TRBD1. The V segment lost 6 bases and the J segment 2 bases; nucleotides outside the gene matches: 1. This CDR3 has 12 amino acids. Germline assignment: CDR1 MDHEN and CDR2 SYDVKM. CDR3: CASRQGAYEQYF. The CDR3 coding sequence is TGTGCCAGCAGGCAGGGGGCCTACGAGCAGTACTTC.

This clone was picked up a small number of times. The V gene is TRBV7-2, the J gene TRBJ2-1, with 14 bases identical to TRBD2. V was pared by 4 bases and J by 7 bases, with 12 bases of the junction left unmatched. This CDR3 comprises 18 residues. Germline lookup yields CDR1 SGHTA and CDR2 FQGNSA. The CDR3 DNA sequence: TGTGCCAGCAGCTCCCGACCGACTAGCGGGAGGGCCGAAAATGAGCAGTTCTTC. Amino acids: CASSSRPTSGRAENEQFF.

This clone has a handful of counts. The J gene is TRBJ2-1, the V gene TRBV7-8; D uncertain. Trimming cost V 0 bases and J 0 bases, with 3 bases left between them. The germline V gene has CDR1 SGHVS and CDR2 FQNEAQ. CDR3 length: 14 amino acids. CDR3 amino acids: CASSLASSYNEQFF. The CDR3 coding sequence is TGTGCCAGCAGCTTAGCTAGCTCCTACAATGAGCAGTTCTTC.

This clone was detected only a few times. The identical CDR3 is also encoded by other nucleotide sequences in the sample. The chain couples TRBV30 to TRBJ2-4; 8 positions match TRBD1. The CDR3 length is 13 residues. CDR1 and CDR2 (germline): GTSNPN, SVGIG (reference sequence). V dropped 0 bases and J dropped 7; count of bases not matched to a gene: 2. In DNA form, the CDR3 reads TGTGCCTGGAGTGTTTCAGGGGGCAACATTCAGTACTTC. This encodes CAWSVSGGNIQYF.

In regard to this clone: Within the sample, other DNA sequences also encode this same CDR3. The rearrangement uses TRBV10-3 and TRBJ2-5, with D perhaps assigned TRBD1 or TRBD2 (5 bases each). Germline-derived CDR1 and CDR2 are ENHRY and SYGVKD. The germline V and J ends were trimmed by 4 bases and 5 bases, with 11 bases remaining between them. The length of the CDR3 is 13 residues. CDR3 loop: CAISGTEGETQYF. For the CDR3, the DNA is TGTGCCATCAGTGGTACAGAGGGGGAGACCCAGTACTTC.

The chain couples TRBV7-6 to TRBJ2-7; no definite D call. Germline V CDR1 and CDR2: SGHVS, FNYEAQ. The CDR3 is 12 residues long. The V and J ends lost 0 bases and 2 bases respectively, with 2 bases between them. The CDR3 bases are TGTGCCAGCAGCTTAGCACCCTACGAGCAGTACTTC. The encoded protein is CASSLAPYEQYF.

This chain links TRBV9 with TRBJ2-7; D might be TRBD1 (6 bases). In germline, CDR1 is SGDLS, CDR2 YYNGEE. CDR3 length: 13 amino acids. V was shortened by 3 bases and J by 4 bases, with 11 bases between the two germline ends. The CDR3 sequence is CASSDKTGYEQYF. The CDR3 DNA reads TGTGCCAGCAGCGACAAGACAGGATACGAGCAGTACTTC.

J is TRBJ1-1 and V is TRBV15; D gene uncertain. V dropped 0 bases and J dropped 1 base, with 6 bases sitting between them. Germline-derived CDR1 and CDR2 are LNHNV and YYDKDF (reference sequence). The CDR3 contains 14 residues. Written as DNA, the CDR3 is TGTGCCACCAGCAGAGAAAACCAGAACACTGAAGCTTTCTTT. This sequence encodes CATSRENQNTEAFF. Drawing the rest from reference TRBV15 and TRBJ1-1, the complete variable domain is DAMVIQNPRYQVTQFGKPVTLSCSQTLNHNVMYWYQQKSSQAPKLLFHYYDKDFNNEADTPDNFQSRRPNTSFCFLDIRSPGLGDTAMYLCATSRENQNTEAFFGQGTRLTVV.

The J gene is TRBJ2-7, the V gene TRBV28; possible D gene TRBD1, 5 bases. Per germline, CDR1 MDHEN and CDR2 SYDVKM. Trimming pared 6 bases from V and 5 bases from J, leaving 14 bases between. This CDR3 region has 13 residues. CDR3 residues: CASSVVGVHEQYF. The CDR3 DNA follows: TGTGCCAGCAGCGTTGTAGGGGTCCACGAGCAGTACTTC.